The clone carrying this T cell receptor beta chain was seen repeatedly, ten times or more. This sample is part of a study of T cell repertoires in cytomegalovirus infection. The CDR3 is made up of 14 amino acids. Germline values: CDR1 SGHVS, CDR2 FNYEAQ. Deletions cut 1 base from V and 5 bases from J, with 9 bases between. TCRdb reanalysed the reads using MiXCR and keeps one entry per CDR3 protein. This table holds around 330,000 distinct CDR3 sequences, about a sixth found once. J is TRBJ2-1 and V is TRBV7-6; D unresolved. This clonotype was obtained from a human donor in good health (CMV status not recorded). Some clones in this sample may be carry-over from other donors' samples. Sequenced input: PBMCs. CDR3: CASSLGGRDNEQFF. CDR3 DNA sequence: TGTGCCAGCAGCTTAGGGGGTCGGGACAATGAGCAGTTCTTC.